Below, 20 T cell receptor beta chains from the same sample are listed, as sequenced in a study of regulatory T cells in long-lasting Graves disease. The TCR beta library used iRepertoire HTBI primers with Arm-PCR amplification of CDR3. TCRdb ran MiXCR on the multiplex PCR reads and lists one entry per CDR3 protein. The table records about 530,000 distinct CDR3 sequences, around 16% of them present only once. Time point specified: newly diagnosed GD, antithyroid drugs for less than 3 months. PBMCs provided the RNA from which the TCR library was made. These data also formed part of another study, on T cells in Graves' hyperthyroidism and ophthalmopathy.

Sequencing was performed on peripheral blood mononuclear cells (PBMCs), taken at new diagnosis, from a patient treated with antithyroid drugs. These receptors were obtained from a woman between 40 and 65 years old with Graves disease.

This clonotype was seen ten or more times. The chain joins TRBV28 to TRBJ2-7, with a tentative D call TRBD1 (6 bases). The CDR3 contains 13 residues. V shed 3 bases and J shed 7 bases, with 13 bases lying between them. Germline V gives CDR1 MDHEN, CDR2 SYDVKM. This CDR3 reads CASSLQGLWEQYF. The CDR3 DNA reads as TGTGCCAGCAGTTTGCAGGGGTTATGGGAGCAGTACTTC.

This clonotype was observed at least ten times. This rearrangement joins TRBV3-1 to TRBJ1-1; TRBD1 matches at 11 bases. The junction had 6 bases not matched to a gene; V was cut back by 4 bases and J by 5 bases. Germline lookup yields CDR1 LGHDT and CDR2 YNNKEL (reference sequence). CDR3 size: 15 residues. CDR3 DNA sequence: TGTGCCAGCAGCCGCCCGGGACAGGGGGGAACTGAAGCTTTCTTT. This sequence encodes CASSRPGQGGTEAFF.

This clonotype has a count of ten or more. The chain joins TRBV12-3 or TRBV12-4 to TRBJ1-2; no clear D gene. V gave up 2 bases and J gave up 0 bases, with 10 bases separating them. The CDR3 is 15 residues long. The CDR3 here is CASSLSQYTNYGYTF. CDR3 DNA sequence: TGTGCCAGCAGTTTATCCCAGTATACTAACTATGGCTACACCTTC.

The genes are TRBV3-1 and TRBJ1-2, with D tentatively TRBD1 (6 bases). CDR3 length: 12 amino acids. Between the trimmed V and J ends, which lost 2 bases and 9 bases, there was a span of 10 bases. Germline values: CDR1 LGHDT, CDR2 YNNKEL (reference sequence). The DNA for the CDR3 is TGTGCCAGCAGCCAAAACAGGGTTAGCTACACCTTC. As protein: CASSQNRVSYTF.

This clonotype was seen only once. A read error may be the cause here, since a much bigger clone is one base away. This chain joins TRBV12-3 or TRBV12-4 and TRBJ2-7; D is unresolved. CDR3 length: 12 residues. Written as DNA, the CDR3 is TGTGCCAGCAGTACCCGTGGGTACGAGCAGCACTTC. Its protein is CASSTRGYEQHF.

The rearrangement links TRBV6-1 to TRBJ1-4; D remains ambiguous. The V end was cut by 2 bases, the J end by 5 bases, with 9 bases between. The CDR3 contains 14 residues. The germline V gene has CDR1 MNHNS and CDR2 SASEGT. The CDR3: CASSETGINEKLFF. The CDR3 DNA reads as TGTGCCAGCAGTGAAACGGGGATAAATGAAAAACTGTTTTTT.

This clonotype showed up many times. The V call is TRBV6-5, the J call TRBJ2-1; D unclear. The CDR3 consists of 12 residues. Germline-derived CDR1 and CDR2 are MNHEY and SVGAGI. V dropped 4 bases and J dropped 9 bases, with 10 bases sitting between them. The DNA for the CDR3 is TGTGCCAGCAGTTTCGGTGGGCCTGAGCAGTTCTTC. Amino acid sequence: CASSFGGPEQFF.

This clonotype has ten or more counts. The chain has TRBV6-9 and TRBJ2-7, with D possibly matching TRBD2 (6 bases). V was clipped by 3 bases and J by 1 base, with 16 bases between them. Germline-derived CDR1 and CDR2 are MNHGY and SVAAGI. The CDR3 has 16 amino acids. CDR3 in amino acids: CASSYPTSGGSYEQYF. The CDR3 DNA follows: TGTGCCAGCAGTTACCCGACTAGTGGGGGGTCCTACGAGCAGTACTTC.

This clonotype has ten or more counts. CDR3 protein: CASSPATGELFF. CDR3 nucleotides: TGTGCCAGCAGCCCGGCCACCGGGGAGCTGTTTTTT. The chain is built from TRBV2 and TRBJ2-2; unclear D gene. Germline assignment: CDR1 SNHLY and CDR2 FYNNEI. Trimming took 6 bases from V and 4 from J, leaving 6 bases between them. This CDR3 is built from 12 residues.

The CDR3 coding sequence is TGTGCCAGTAGTATGGCCTGGCGCCAGAACACCGGGGAGCTGTTTTTT. As protein: CASSMAWRQNTGELFF. V usage is TRBV19 and J usage is TRBJ2-2; no clear D gene. This CDR3 is built from 16 residues. V gave up 3 bases and J gave up 1 base, with 12 bases separating them. From germline, CDR1 is LNHDA and CDR2 SQIVND (reference sequence).

The chain joins TRBV12-3 or TRBV12-4 to TRBJ1-2; D uncertain. The CDR3 sequence is 15 residues long. V was trimmed by 8 bases and J by 4 bases, leaving 20 bases between them. In DNA form, the CDR3 reads TGTGCCAGCTCCCGAAGTACAGAAGGATTCTATGGCTACACCTTC. Protein: CASSRSTEGFYGYTF.

In this sample, this clonotype turned up many times. The chain uses TRBV28 and TRBJ1-4; D remains unclear. This CDR3 comprises 14 residues. The V and J ends lost 5 bases and 12 bases respectively, with 19 bases between them. Germline lookup yields CDR1 MDHEN and CDR2 SYDVKM. The DNA of the CDR3 is TGTGCCAGCAGTCCAACAAGGTTTGTTGAGGAACTGTTTTTT. It codes for CASSPTRFVEELFF.

This chain uses TRBV6-2 or TRBV6-3 with TRBJ2-3; D is unresolved. This CDR3 is built from 12 residues. CDR1 and CDR2 (germline): MNHEY, SVGEGT. V was clipped by 6 bases and J by 4 bases, with 8 bases between them. The CDR3 region is CASRSPADTQYF. CDR3 DNA: TGTGCCAGCAGATCCCCCGCAGATACGCAGTATTTT.

The genes are TRBV7-9 and TRBJ1-3, with D unresolved. The germline V gene has CDR1 SEHNR and CDR2 FQNEAQ (reference sequence). This CDR3 comprises 13 residues. The V end lost 11 bases, the J end lost 0 bases, and 11 bases lay between the germline ends. This CDR3 is CAAAADSGNTIYF. The CDR3 DNA sequence: TGTGCCGCGGCGGCCGACTCTGGAAACACCATATATTTT.

CDR3 in DNA: TGCGCCAGCAGCCCCGACTTAAGAAAAAGCTCCTACAATGAGCAGTTCTTC. Amino acid sequence: CASSPDLRKSSYNEQFF. The gene calls are TRBV4-1 and TRBJ2-1, with D unresolved. Trimming pared 4 bases from V and 0 bases from J, leaving 16 bases between. Germline CDR1 and CDR2: MGHRA and YSYEKL. The length of the CDR3 is 17 residues.

This clonotype was counted many times. This chain joins TRBV27 and TRBJ1-5; TRBD1 is a possible D gene (5 bases). Trimming stripped 5 bases from V and 3 bases from J, with 17 bases between. This CDR3 is 16 amino acids long. Germline CDR1 MNHEY, CDR2 SMNVEV (reference sequence). CDR3 region: CASSKFGTEANQPQHF. DNA for the CDR3: TGTGCCAGCAGTAAGTTCGGGACGGAAGCCAATCAGCCCCAGCATTTT.

V is TRBV3-1 and J is TRBJ2-1; no definite D call. The CDR3 contains 15 residues. Germline CDR1 and CDR2: LGHDT and YNNKEL (reference sequence). Between the trimmed V and J ends, which lost 0 bases and 4 bases, there was a span of 10 bases. CDR3 coding DNA: TGTGCCAGCAGCCAAGATAGTCTAGGGTACAATGAGCAGTTCTTC. It encodes CASSQDSLGYNEQFF.

This CDR3 is CASSPQGGASTEAFF. CDR3 nucleotides: TGTGCCAGCAGTCCTCAGGGGGGGGCGAGCACTGAAGCTTTCTTT. The rearrangement links TRBV7-9 to TRBJ1-1, with 7 bases identical to TRBD1. CDR1 and CDR2 (germline): SEHNR, FQNEAQ (reference sequence). This CDR3 has 15 residues. Trimming at V came to 6 bases and at J to 4 bases, leaving 11 bases not matched to a gene.

This clonotype appeared many times. The chain couples TRBV11-2 to TRBJ1-2; tentatively, D is TRBD1 (6 bases). The CDR3 is made up of 15 amino acids. The V and J ends lost 4 bases and 3 bases respectively, with 15 bases between them. Germline lookup yields CDR1 SGHAT and CDR2 FQNNGV. The CDR3 is CASSSVGQSYYGYTF. CDR3 coding DNA: TGTGCCAGCAGCTCAGTAGGACAGTCTTACTATGGCTACACCTTC.

The sample holds many counts of this clonotype. The gene calls are TRBV3-1 and TRBJ2-1, with D perhaps TRBD2 (6 bases). V was trimmed by 1 base and J by 4 bases, leaving 14 bases between them. CDR3 length equals 16 residues. Germline V gene data show CDR1 as LGHDT and CDR2 as YNNKEL (reference sequence). CDR3 DNA: TGTGCCAGCAGCCAAGTAAATGGCGGGGAGTACAATGAGCAGTTCTTC. It is translated as CASSQVNGGEYNEQFF.